In its sample, the clone carrying this TCR beta chain was seen a few times. The data were obtained in a study of T cells after yellow fever vaccination. Using its own MiXCR run on the 5' RACE reads, TCRdb lists one record per CDR3 protein. The sample has 620,000 or so distinct CDR3 sequences; 9% to 15% are singletons. Germline assignment: CDR1 DFQATT and CDR2 SNEGSKA (reference sequence). The CDR3 contains 16 residues. The V gene end was trimmed by 2 bases and the J gene end by 4 bases; junction bases not matched to a gene: 10. The V gene is TRBV20-1, the J gene TRBJ2-2; 7 bases align to TRBD1. The source was PBMCs, collected on the day of the yellow fever booster vaccination. This receptor was identified in a man aged 25-45 years who received the YFV17D yellow fever vaccine. The CDR3 here is CSARIGGRGGTGELFF. CDR3 bases: TGCAGTGCTAGAATAGGGGGCAGGGGTGGCACCGGGGAGCTGTTTTTT.